Below are 32 T cell receptor beta chains sequenced from a single sample in a study of T-cell memory formation after mild COVID-19 (TCRdb year 2021). The library was built by means of 5' RACE. Instrument used: Illumina NovaSeq 6000. The public reads were reprocessed in TCRdb via fastp at Q25 and MiXCR, keeping in-frame beta chains. CDR3 protein sequences are deduplicated, and each keeps its most common genes and DNA. In this sample the table shows about 430,000 distinct CDR3 sequences, roughly a quarter of which occur a single time. The ten largest clones represent around 8.8% of the sample. The source material was PBMCs or a T cell subset sorted from them (not recorded which). The source is an adult woman who had mild COVID-19 (a few samples of this study predate the infection). The sample titles of this study are shuffled in the database, so cell type and time point are left out; the donor was told from shared clones.

The chain employs TRBV18 and TRBJ2-1; 9 nucleotides align to TRBD2. J gave up 2 bases and V 5 bases, and 7 bases lay outside the gene matches. This CDR3 comprises 16 residues. Germline V lookup: CDR1 KGHSH, CDR2 LQKENI. The CDR3 region has the DNA TGTGCCAGCTCAGTCAAGACTAGCGGCACCTACAATGAGCAGTTCTTC. Encoded protein: CASSVKTSGTYNEQFF.

This clonotype appeared a few times. The chain carries TRBV11-2 and TRBJ1-5; 10 positions match TRBD1. J gave up 4 bases and V 5 bases, and 11 bases lay outside the gene matches. Germline V gene sequence: CDR1 SGHAT, CDR2 FQNNGV. The CDR3 has 17 amino acids. This CDR3 is CASSQPRGTGENQPQHF. DNA of the CDR3: TGTGCCAGCAGCCAACCTCGAGGGACAGGGGAGAATCAGCCCCAGCATTTT.

In its sample, this clonotype was seen a few times. The CDR3 spells CASSKTLGQGVNQPQHF. The CDR3, as DNA: TGTGCCAGCAGCAAAACGCTCGGACAGGGGGTAAATCAGCCCCAGCATTTT. The rearrangement joins TRBV21-1 to TRBJ1-5; the table's D call of TRBD1 was not tested on the DNA. TRBV21-1 is marked as a pseudogene. This CDR3 spans 17 amino acids.

The V call is TRBV6-5, the J call TRBJ1-1; D is possibly TRBD1 (6 bases). The germline V gene encodes CDR1 MNHEY and CDR2 SVGAGI. CDR3 length: 15 residues. Between the trimmed V and J ends, which lost 2 bases and 1 base, there was a span of 11 bases. The CDR3, as DNA: TGTGCCAGCAGTTACGTGGGGGCGGGGAACACTGAAGCTTTCTTT. Its protein is CASSYVGAGNTEAFF.

A few counts support this clonotype. The gene calls are TRBV20-1 and TRBJ2-7; TRBD1 matches 8 bases. Trimming cost V 1 base and J 5 bases; bases outside gene matches: 7. Germline V gene sequence: CDR1 DFQATT, CDR2 SNEGSKA (reference sequence). The CDR3 is 14 amino acids. CDR3 residues: CSARGETGADEQYF. CDR3 coding DNA: TGCAGTGCTAGAGGCGAGACAGGGGCAGACGAGCAGTACTTC.

The J gene is TRBJ2-7, the V gene TRBV11-1; no firm D call. V lost 4 bases to trimming and J lost 0 bases, with 7 bases between them. CDR1 is SGHAT, CDR2 FQDESV, per germline (reference sequence). The CDR3 is 13 residues long. The CDR3: CASSSDVSYEQYF. The CDR3 coding sequence is TGTGCCAGCAGCTCGGACGTCTCCTACGAGCAGTACTTC.

The chain is built from TRBV29-1 and TRBJ2-3, with 8 bases lining up with TRBD1. CDR3 length: 14 amino acids. Germline V lookup: CDR1 SQVTM, CDR2 ANQGSEA. V shed 3 bases and J 0 bases; nucleotides not matched to a gene: 2. CDR3 region: CSVDRQGSTDTQYF. CDR3 nucleotides: TGCAGCGTTGACCGACAGGGGAGCACAGATACGCAGTATTTT.

This clonotype was observed a few times. V is TRBV4-1 and J is TRBJ1-2, with D hard to call. The ends were cut back, 3 bases at V and 3 bases at J, with 8 bases in the middle. Germline V lookup: CDR1 MGHRA, CDR2 YSYEKL. The CDR3 sequence is 13 residues long. In nucleotides, the CDR3 is TGCGCCAGCAGCCACATAGACCACTATGGCTACACCTTC. Protein: CASSHIDHYGYTF.

The rearrangement joins TRBV6-5 to TRBJ1-1, with D possibly being TRBD1 (5 bases). V lost 6 bases, J lost 5 bases, and 10 bases lay in between. Germline CDR1 is MNHEY and CDR2 is SVGAGI. The CDR3 consists of 12 residues. CDR3 sequence reads: CASRNGGTEAFF. CDR3 bases: TGTGCCAGCAGGAACGGGGGGACTGAAGCTTTCTTT.

This clonotype has just a few counts. V usage is TRBV13 and J usage is TRBJ1-1; D perhaps matches TRBD1 (6 bases). CDR3 length: 13 amino acids. Germline CDR1 PRHDT, CDR2 FYEKMQ (reference sequence). The V gene lost 5 bases and the J gene lost 8 bases, with 15 bases spanning the gap. The CDR3 DNA follows: TGTGCCAGCAGCCCACGGACAGCCTACGAAGCTTTCTTT. Translating gives CASSPRTAYEAFF. The full variable domain, in which reference TRBV13 and TRBJ1-1 provide the parts outside the CDR3, is AAGVIQSPRHLIKEKRETATLKCYPIPRHDTVYWYQQGPGQDPQFLISFYEKMQSDKGSIPDRFSAQQFSDYHSELNMSSLELGDSALYFCASSPRTAYEAFFGQGTRLTVV.

V and J are TRBV19 and TRBJ2-1; D perhaps matches TRBD1 (6 bases). The CDR3 length is 15 residues. Germline CDR1 reads LNHDA; CDR2 reads SQIVND (reference sequence). Between the trimmed V and J ends, which lost 7 bases and 8 bases, there was a span of 21 bases. The CDR3 loop reads CASTYTGSVADEQFF. CDR3 nucleotides: TGTGCCAGTACGTATACAGGGAGTGTTGCGGATGAGCAGTTCTTC.

This clonotype was seen more than once but under ten times. CDR3 in amino acids: CASSPGSSSARMDTQYF. As DNA, the CDR3 is TGTGCCAGCTCACCCGGATCATCTAGCGCGCGGATGGATACGCAGTATTTT. The chain carries TRBV18 and TRBJ2-3; D possibly corresponds to TRBD2 (6 bases). Germline V CDR1 and CDR2: KGHSH, LQKENI. The CDR3 has 17 amino acids. The germline V and J ends were trimmed by 3 bases and 6 bases, with 22 bases remaining between them.

The chain recombines TRBV4-3 with TRBJ2-1; 10 bases align to TRBD2. The CDR3 loop spans 17 amino acids. Germline V gene sequence: CDR1 LGHNA, CDR2 YSLEER. With 0 bases clipped from V and 9 bases from J, the junction kept 11 bases outside the gene matches. The CDR3 DNA reads TGCGCCAGCAGCCAAGATCGGACTAGCGGATTATGGGGTGAGCAGTTCTTC. Translated, it gives CASSQDRTSGLWGEQFF.

This chain links TRBV11-3 with TRBJ2-5; 7 positions match TRBD1. V shed 5 bases, J shed 2 bases, and the junction held 11 bases outside the gene matches. The CDR3 is 16 residues long. CDR1 and CDR2 from the germline V gene are SGHNT and YENEEA. CDR3: CASSPRRGRGQETQYF. CDR3 sequence (DNA): TGTGCCAGCAGCCCCCGCCGTGGCAGGGGGCAAGAGACCCAGTACTTC.

The CDR3 DNA sequence: TGTGCCAGCACAGGGGGGTGGAAACTGTTTTTT. Its protein product is CASTGGWKLFF. The chain joins TRBV12-3 or TRBV12-4 to TRBJ1-4; 7 bases map to TRBD1. The CDR3 has 11 residues. V gave up 7 bases and J gave up 11 bases; unmatched junction bases: 4.

The CDR3 nucleotides are TGTGCCAGCAGCTTAGTGGGGGTCTCTTCCTACGAGCAGTACTTC. Residues: CASSLVGVSSYEQYF. The chain has TRBV7-3 and TRBJ2-7, with D perhaps being TRBD1 or TRBD2 (5 bases each). This CDR3 comprises 15 residues. Germline V gives CDR1 SGHTA, CDR2 FQGTGA. Trimming removed 2 bases at V and 1 base at J, with 12 bases between.

The chain employs TRBV5-1 and TRBJ1-1; the D is unclear. Germline V gives CDR1 SGHRS, CDR2 YFSETQ. The V gene lost 0 bases and the J gene lost 6 bases, with 6 bases spanning the gap. The CDR3 extends over 12 amino acids. In DNA form, the CDR3 reads TGCGCCAGCAGCTTGGGTATAGCTGAAGCTTTCTTT. It yields the protein CASSLGIAEAFF.

This clonotype was recorded a few times. This chain uses TRBV6-2 or TRBV6-3 with TRBJ2-2; 10 bases line up with TRBD2. The CDR3 extends over 15 amino acids. V shed 7 bases, J shed 1 base, and the junction held 3 bases outside the gene matches. CDR1 MNHEY and CDR2 SVGEGT come from the germline V gene. CDR3 bases: TGTGCCAGCAAATTAGCGGGAGGGAACACCGGGGAGCTGTTTTTT. It codes for CASKLAGGNTGELFF.

The chain links TRBV12-3 or TRBV12-4 to TRBJ2-7, with 8 bases that match TRBD1. The V segment lost 8 bases and the J segment 7 bases; nucleotides outside the gene matches: 16. CDR3 size: 15 residues. Here the CDR3 reads CASGRGRFGPREQYF. The CDR3 coding sequence is TGTGCCAGCGGCAGGGGGCGCTTCGGTCCGCGGGAGCAGTACTTC.

This chain connects TRBV9 to TRBJ2-1, with TRBD2 identical over 8 bases. J was trimmed by 0 bases and V by 0 bases; bases with no gene match: 2. The germline V gene encodes CDR1 SGDLS and CDR2 YYNGEE. There are 16 residues in the CDR3. DNA for the CDR3: TGTGCCAGCAGCGTAGAAAGCGGGAGCTCCTACAATGAGCAGTTCTTC. It translates to CASSVESGSSYNEQFF.

A few counts support this clonotype. J is TRBJ2-2 and V is TRBV7-8, with 8 bases that match TRBD1. Trimming took 1 base from V and 5 from J; bases not matched to a gene: 12. Germline CDR1 and CDR2: SGHVS and FQNEAQ. The CDR3 is 18 amino acids. CDR3 coding DNA: TGTGCCAGCAGCTTAGGGACAGGGAAGACTCAAAGGACCGGGGAGCTGTTTTTT. Translation: CASSLGTGKTQRTGELFF.

This clonotype was detected only a few times. This chain joins TRBV4-3 and TRBJ2-7; 8 nucleotides align to TRBD1. Germline CDR1 and CDR2: LGHNA and YSLEER. This CDR3 has 16 amino acids. V shed 0 bases, J shed 0 bases, and the junction held 4 bases outside the gene matches. The CDR3, as DNA: TGCGCCAGCAGCCAAGAGGACAGGGCGGACTCCTACGAGCAGTACTTC. Encoded protein: CASSQEDRADSYEQYF.

The rearrangement joins TRBV12-3 or TRBV12-4 to TRBJ2-7; maybe TRBD2 (5 bases). The V and J ends lost 6 bases and 2 bases respectively, with 11 bases between them. This CDR3 has 13 amino acids. The CDR3 loop reads CASSPDSTYEQYF. In DNA, the CDR3 is TGTGCCAGCAGCCCGGACTCGACCTACGAGCAGTACTTC.

The V gene is TRBV12-3 or TRBV12-4, the J gene TRBJ2-2; TRBD2 matches at 7 bases. The V segment lost 9 bases and the J segment 2 bases; nucleotides outside the gene matches: 3. The CDR3 contains 13 residues. The CDR3 DNA reads as TGTGCCAGTGGGGGGGTCAACACCGGGGAGCTGTTTTTT. Translated, it gives CASGGVNTGELFF.

This clonotype was found a few times. In nucleotides, the CDR3 is TGCAGCGTTGAAGATCGTGGTGGCAGGTTGAACACTGAAGCTTTCTTT. Translated, it gives CSVEDRGGRLNTEAFF. The chain combines TRBV29-1 with TRBJ1-1; D not certain. The germline V gene encodes CDR1 SQVTM and CDR2 ANQGSEA. The CDR3 covers 16 residues. Trimming took off 0 bases at V and 0 bases at J, with 14 bases between the two ends.

V gene TRBV27 combines with J gene TRBJ2-6; D uncertain. Trimming stripped 3 bases from V and 0 bases from J, with 9 bases between. CDR1 MNHEY and CDR2 SMNVEV come from the germline V gene (reference sequence). This CDR3 has 16 residues. CDR3: CASSLGKYSGANVLTF. CDR3 sequence (DNA): TGTGCCAGCAGTTTGGGAAAGTACTCTGGGGCCAACGTCCTGACTTTC. The variable domain in full, with the rest retrieved from reference TRBV27 and TRBJ2-6, is EAQVTQNPRYLITVTGKKLTVTCSQNMNHEYMSWYRQDPGLGLRQIYYSMNVEVTDKGDVPEGYKVSRKEKRNFPLILESPSPNQTSLYFCASSLGKYSGANVLTFGAGSRLTVL.

This clonotype was found many times. The chain uses TRBV4-3 and TRBJ2-1; 8 bases are shared with TRBD2. CDR1 is LGHNA and CDR2 is YSLEER in the germline V gene. V was pared by 0 bases and J by 0 bases, with 10 bases of the junction left unmatched. This CDR3 region has 19 residues. CDR3 in amino acids: CASSQDNGRADGSYNEQFF. The CDR3 coding sequence is TGCGCCAGCAGCCAAGATAACGGGAGGGCCGACGGCTCCTACAATGAGCAGTTCTTC.

This clonotype was seen only a few times. Written as DNA, the CDR3 is TGCAGTGCCCACCGGGGGGGCGGCGGCACAGATACGCAGTATTTT. As protein: CSAHRGGGGTDTQYF. The V and J genes are TRBV20-1 and TRBJ2-3, with 8 bases that match TRBD2. The germline V gene has CDR1 DFQATT and CDR2 SNEGSKA (reference sequence). J lost 1 base, V lost 6 bases, and 9 bases had no gene match. The CDR3 covers 15 residues.

This clonotype showed up many times. The rearrangement links TRBV6-2 or TRBV6-3 to TRBJ2-7; the D gene is possibly TRBD1 (5 bases). This CDR3 contains 15 residues. The germline V gene has CDR1 MNHEY and CDR2 SVGEGT. Deletions cut 2 bases from V and 0 bases from J, with 11 bases between. CDR3 coding DNA: TGTGCCAGCAGTTACGACAGTGCTAGCTCCTACGAGCAGTACTTC. Residues: CASSYDSASSYEQYF.

This clonotype has a single count. CDR3 bases: TGTGCCAGCAGTTACGGCAGGGGGCCGGACACTGAAGCTTTCTTT. This gives the protein CASSYGRGPDTEAFF. The chain couples TRBV6-2 or TRBV6-3 to TRBJ1-1, with 8 bases identical to TRBD1. The CDR3 is 15 residues long. V gave up 2 bases and J gave up 3 bases; unmatched junction bases: 5. Germline CDR1 reads MNHEY; CDR2 reads SVGEGT.

The J gene is TRBJ2-7, the V gene TRBV9; 10 bases line up with TRBD2. The germline V gene encodes CDR1 SGDLS and CDR2 YYNGEE. J was trimmed by 2 bases and V by 1 base; bases with no gene match: 3. The CDR3 consists of 15 residues. The CDR3 loop reads CASSVLAGVTYEQYF. The CDR3 DNA follows: TGTGCCAGCAGCGTACTAGCGGGAGTAACCTACGAGCAGTACTTC.

The chain recombines TRBV4-1 with TRBJ1-1; no definite D call. With 0 bases removed from V and 6 bases from J, the gap between germline ends came to 20 bases. This CDR3 has 17 residues. From germline, CDR1 is MGHRA and CDR2 YSYEKL. The CDR3 here is CASSQDPPASGFSEAFF. The CDR3 nucleotides are TGCGCCAGCAGCCAAGATCCGCCGGCCAGTGGCTTTTCTGAAGCTTTCTTT.